A single sample is the source of the 22 T cell receptor beta chains below, sequenced in a study of blood T cell repertoires in COVID-19. Produced via immunoSEQ multiplex PCR; TCRdb's table is partial and in-frame only. The repertoire consists of a few hundred thousand clones, with about 86% occurring once and the leading ten covering roughly 1.1%. The sample was peripheral blood. These receptors were taken from a woman between 50 and 59 years old with acute or convalescent COVID-19.

This chain joins TRBV29-1 and TRBJ2-1, with 8 bases aligning to TRBD2. Germline V CDR1 and CDR2: SQVTM, ANQGSEA. This CDR3 is 15 amino acids long. The junction had 9 bases not matched to a gene; V was cut back by 3 bases and J by 5 bases. The CDR3 DNA sequence: TGCAGCGTTGATAGCGGGGCGGGCCCTCACAATGAGCAGTTCTTC. Its protein product is CSVDSGAGPHNEQFF.

This chain joins TRBV25-1 and TRBJ1-6, with 7 nucleotides matching TRBD1. There are 14 residues in the CDR3. Trimming at V came to 6 bases and at J to 14 bases, leaving 13 bases not matched to a gene. CDR1 is MGHDK, CDR2 SYGVNS, per germline. The CDR3 region is CASSDRDSRFTLHF. The CDR3 DNA follows: TGTGCCAGCAGCGACAGGGACAGTAGATTCACCCTCCACTTT.

The gene calls are TRBV7-9 and TRBJ2-3, with TRBD2 as a possible D gene (8 bases). The CDR3 is made up of 18 amino acids. V was trimmed by 4 bases and J by 1 base, leaving 21 bases between them. CDR1 and CDR2 (germline): SEHNR, FQNEAQ (reference sequence). CDR3 nucleotides: TGTGCCAGCAGCTCCCCCCCGGGAGGGGGCACTGGCACAGATACGCAGTATTTT. The encoded protein is CASSSPPGGGTGTDTQYF.

This clone was observed a handful of times. This chain uses TRBV5-5 with TRBJ2-2; the match to TRBD1 covers 10 bases. Germline loops: CDR1 SGHKS, CDR2 YYEKEE (reference sequence). Losses at the gene ends were 4 bases for V and 4 bases for J; bases not matched to a gene: 4. This CDR3 has 15 amino acids. CDR3 in amino acids: CASSQRTGGTGELFF. The CDR3 DNA is TGTGCCAGCAGCCAGAGGACAGGGGGCACCGGGGAGCTGTTTTTT. Based on the CDR3 plus reference TRBV5-5 and TRBJ2-2, the full variable domain is DAGVTQSPTHLIKTRGQQVTLRCSPISGHKSVSWYQQVLGQGPQFIFQYYEKEERGRGNFPDRFSARQFPNYSSELNVNALLLGDSALYLCASSQRTGGTGELFFGEGSRLTVL.

The genes are TRBV18 and TRBJ2-1; D remains unclear. The V end was cut by 2 bases, the J end by 4 bases, with 6 bases between. The CDR3 length is 13 residues. The germline CDR1 and CDR2 sequences are KGHSH and LQKENI. DNA of the CDR3: TGTGCCAGCTCACCAGTCCGGTACAATGAGCAGTTCTTC. Encoded protein: CASSPVRYNEQFF.

V usage is TRBV7-7 and J usage is TRBJ2-5, with TRBD2 identical over 16 bases. The CDR3 totals 17 residues. V lost 4 bases to trimming and J lost 4 bases; unmatched junction nucleotides: 6. From germline, CDR1 is SSHAT and CDR2 FNYEAQ (reference sequence). CDR3 protein: CASSSGLAGGLGETQYF. The CDR3 bases are TGTGCCAGCAGCTCGGGACTAGCGGGGGGGCTAGGAGAGACCCAGTACTTC.

This clone was picked up a small number of times. CDR3 in amino acids: CASSSILGPTVNTEAFF. CDR3 DNA: TGTGCCAGCAGCTCTATACTGGGCCCAACAGTGAACACTGAAGCTTTCTTT. V is TRBV6-2 or TRBV6-3 and J is TRBJ1-1; D remains ambiguous. V lost 6 bases and J lost 0, with 20 bases in between. Germline values: CDR1 MNHEY, CDR2 SVGEGT. The CDR3 is 17 amino acids.

This chain joins TRBV7-3 and TRBJ2-7; D is unresolved. Germline CDR1 SGHTA, CDR2 FQGTGA. V was pared by 0 bases and J by 5 bases, with 8 bases between. The length of the CDR3 is 13 residues. CDR3 in DNA: TGTGCCAGCAGCTTAACCCCGCAGGACGAGCAGTACTTC. Translation gives CASSLTPQDEQYF.

This clone has just a few counts. The V gene is TRBV7-9, the J gene TRBJ1-4; tentative D call: TRBD1 (6 bases). The germline gives CDR1 SEHNR, CDR2 FQNEAQ (reference sequence). This CDR3 region has 14 residues. The germline V and J ends were trimmed by 5 bases and 7 bases, with 14 bases remaining between them. In DNA, the CDR3 is TGTGCCAGCAGCCCCCAGGGGCCGAGTGAAAAACTGTTTTTT. The encoded protein is CASSPQGPSEKLFF.

V usage is TRBV7-9 and J usage is TRBJ1-1, with TRBD1 identical over 11 bases. Per the germline V gene, CDR1 is SEHNR and CDR2 is FQNEAQ (reference sequence). The CDR3 length is 15 residues. Germline trimming cut 4 bases from V and 6 bases from J; bases unmatched to any gene: 7. CDR3 in DNA: TGTGCCAGCAGCTACTCGGGACAGGGGGTCTCTGAAGCTTTCTTT. Its translation: CASSYSGQGVSEAFF. The variable domain in full, with the rest retrieved from reference TRBV7-9 and TRBJ1-1, is DTGVSQNPRHKITKRGQNVTFRCDPISEHNRLYWYRQTLGQGPEFLTYFQNEAQLEKSRLLSDRFSAERPKGSFSTLEIQRTEQGDSAMYLCASSYSGQGVSEAFFGQGTRLTVV.

The genes are TRBV7-9 and TRBJ1-5; 9 bases match TRBD1. The V segment lost 4 bases and the J segment 0 bases; nucleotides outside the gene matches: 7. The CDR3 totals 17 residues. CDR1 is SEHNR, CDR2 FQNEAQ, per germline (reference sequence). CDR3 residues: CASSSPPGQGSNQPQHF. The CDR3 coding sequence is TGTGCCAGCAGCTCACCACCGGGACAGGGTAGCAATCAGCCCCAGCATTTT. The entire variable domain, with the rest obtained from reference TRBV7-9 and TRBJ1-5, is as follows: DTGVSQNPRHKITKRGQNVTFRCDPISEHNRLYWYRQTLGQGPEFLTYFQNEAQLEKSRLLSDRFSAERPKGSFSTLEIQRTEQGDSAMYLCASSSPPGQGSNQPQHFGDGTRLSIL.

This clone has a single count. This sequence joins TRBV10-3 and TRBJ1-3, with no clear D. This CDR3 contains 14 residues. The germline CDR1 and CDR2 sequences are ENHRY and SYGVKD. V was trimmed by 4 bases and J by 0 bases, leaving 7 bases between them. The CDR3 protein is CAISGTASGNTIYF. CDR3 DNA: TGTGCCATCAGTGGGACTGCCTCTGGAAACACCATATATTTT.

This chain links TRBV24-1 with TRBJ1-1, with a possible D match to TRBD1 (5 bases). The V end was cut by 4 bases, the J end by 6 bases, with 8 bases between. Germline CDR1 KGHDR, CDR2 SFDVKD. This CDR3 region has 12 residues. DNA of the CDR3: TGTGCCACCAGTGACACAGGTTCTGAAGCTTTCTTT. Residues: CATSDTGSEAFF.

This chain uses TRBV3-1 (or the pseudogene TRBV3-2) with TRBJ2-7; the D gene is possibly TRBD2 (5 bases). With 0 bases removed from V and 2 bases from J, the gap between germline ends came to 14 bases. Germline V gene lookup returns CDR1 LGHDT and CDR2 YNNKEL (reference sequence). This CDR3 comprises 16 residues. The CDR3 loop reads CASSQEWSSPAYEQYF. In nucleotides, the CDR3 is TGTGCCAGCAGCCAAGAGTGGTCTAGCCCTGCCTACGAGCAGTACTTC.

The rearrangement links TRBV18 to TRBJ2-2; 10 bases line up with TRBD2. The germline CDR1 and CDR2 sequences are KGHSH and LQKENI. Trimming at V came to 6 bases and at J to 5 bases, leaving 3 bases not matched to a gene. The CDR3 sequence is 14 residues long. This chain's CDR3 is CASSWTSGTGELFF. The DNA for the CDR3 is TGTGCCAGCTCGTGGACTAGCGGAACCGGGGAGCTGTTTTTT.

This clone was seen a single time. The chain has TRBV19 and TRBJ2-5; 7 nucleotides match TRBD2. With V trimmed by 5 bases and J by 5 bases, 5 bases remained unmatched. Per the germline V gene, CDR1 is LNHDA and CDR2 is SQIVND (reference sequence). This CDR3 region has 13 residues. Here the CDR3 DNA reads TGTGCCAGTAGTGTCCAGGGAGGGGAGACCCAGTACTTC. Its protein product is CASSVQGGETQYF.

This clone was counted between two and nine times. The chain is built from TRBV27 and TRBJ1-2; 9 bases are a match to TRBD1. The CDR3 is 14 residues long. The germline CDR1 and CDR2 sequences are MNHEY and SMNVEV (reference sequence). V lost 2 bases and J lost 7; bases outside the gene matches: 5. Written as DNA, the CDR3 is TGTGCCAGCAGTTTAAAGAGGGACAGGGTTGGCTACACCTTC. Its protein is CASSLKRDRVGYTF.

DNA for the CDR3: TGCGCCAGCAGCCACGATACAGGGGTCTCGACTGAAGCTTTCTTT. Translated, it gives CASSHDTGVSTEAFF. V usage is TRBV4-1 and J usage is TRBJ1-1; TRBD1 matches at 7 bases. Looked up from germline, CDR1 is MGHRA and CDR2 is YSYEKL. The junction had 9 bases not matched to a gene; V was cut back by 3 bases and J by 5 bases. This CDR3 has 15 residues.

In regard to this clone: The same CDR3 arises from other DNA sequences in this sample as well. In DNA form, the CDR3 reads TGCGCCAGCAGCTTGGGGACAGGGGGGTATGGCTACACCTTC. Its protein product is CASSLGTGGYGYTF. The rearrangement uses TRBV5-1 and TRBJ1-2; TRBD1 aligns across 10 bases. J was trimmed by 5 bases and V by 0 bases; bases with no gene match: 1. Germline CDR1 is SGHRS and CDR2 is YFSETQ. The CDR3 is 14 amino acids.

The chain couples TRBV9 to TRBJ2-5; D unclear. Germline values: CDR1 SGDLS, CDR2 YYNGEE. Trimming shortened V by 0 bases and J by 5 bases, and 14 bases separated the two germline ends. The CDR3 runs to 15 residues. Here the CDR3 reads CASSVEARNLETQYF. DNA for the CDR3: TGTGCCAGCAGCGTAGAGGCTAGAAATTTGGAGACCCAGTACTTC.

This clone was seen a handful of times. The chain combines TRBV4-2 with TRBJ2-1; 7 bases match TRBD2. The CDR3 runs 17 residues. V dropped 4 bases and J dropped 0; count of bases not matched to a gene: 9. The germline CDR1 and CDR2 sequences are LGHNA and YNFKEQ. This CDR3 reads CASSLVGGSSSYNEQFF. Here the CDR3 DNA reads TGTGCCAGCAGCCTGGTCGGGGGGTCTAGCTCCTACAATGAGCAGTTCTTC.

The genes are TRBV4-1 and TRBJ2-5; D is ambiguous. V was shortened by 0 bases and J by 4 bases, with 9 bases between the two germline ends. Germline CDR1 and CDR2: MGHRA and YSYEKL. The CDR3 sequence is 14 residues long. This chain's CDR3 is CASSQEPRRETQYF. The CDR3 region has the DNA TGCGCCAGCAGCCAAGAACCCAGGCGAGAGACCCAGTACTTC.